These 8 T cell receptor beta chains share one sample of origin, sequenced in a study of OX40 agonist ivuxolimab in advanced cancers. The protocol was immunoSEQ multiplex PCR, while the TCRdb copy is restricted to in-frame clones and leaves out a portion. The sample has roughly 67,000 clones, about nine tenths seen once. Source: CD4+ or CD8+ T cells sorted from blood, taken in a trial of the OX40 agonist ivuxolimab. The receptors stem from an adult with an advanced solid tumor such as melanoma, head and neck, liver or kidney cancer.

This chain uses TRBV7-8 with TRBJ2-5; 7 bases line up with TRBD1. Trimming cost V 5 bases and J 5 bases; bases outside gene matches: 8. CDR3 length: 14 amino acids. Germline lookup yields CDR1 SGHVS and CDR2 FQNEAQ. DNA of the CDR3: TGTGCCAGCAGCATAATAACAGGGGATGAGACCCAGTACTTC. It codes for CASSIITGDETQYF. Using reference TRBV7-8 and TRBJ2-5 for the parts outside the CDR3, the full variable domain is GAGVSQSPRYKVAKRGQDVALRCDPISGHVSLFWYQQALGQGPEFLTYFQNEAQLDKSGLPSDRFFAERPEGSVSTLKIQRTQQEDSAVYLCASSIITGDETQYFGPGTRLLVL.

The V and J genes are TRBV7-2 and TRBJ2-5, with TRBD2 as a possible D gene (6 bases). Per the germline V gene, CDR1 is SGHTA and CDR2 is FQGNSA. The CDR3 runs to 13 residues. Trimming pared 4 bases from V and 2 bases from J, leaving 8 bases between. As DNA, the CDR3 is TGTGCCAGCAGCTCGACTAGGCAAGAGACCCAGTACTTC. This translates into CASSSTRQETQYF.

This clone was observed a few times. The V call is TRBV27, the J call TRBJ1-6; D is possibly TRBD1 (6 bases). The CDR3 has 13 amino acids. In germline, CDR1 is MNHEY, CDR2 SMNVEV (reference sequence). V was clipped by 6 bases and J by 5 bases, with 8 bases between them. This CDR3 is CASSRGDNSPLHF. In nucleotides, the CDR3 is TGTGCCAGCAGCAGGGGAGATAATTCACCCCTCCACTTT.

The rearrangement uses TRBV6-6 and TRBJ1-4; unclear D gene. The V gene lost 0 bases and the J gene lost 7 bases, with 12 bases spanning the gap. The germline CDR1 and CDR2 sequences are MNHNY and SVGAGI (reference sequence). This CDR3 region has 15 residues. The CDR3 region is CASSYSKAGGEKLFF. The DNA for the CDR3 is TGTGCCAGCAGTTACTCGAAGGCAGGTGGTGAAAAACTGTTTTTT.

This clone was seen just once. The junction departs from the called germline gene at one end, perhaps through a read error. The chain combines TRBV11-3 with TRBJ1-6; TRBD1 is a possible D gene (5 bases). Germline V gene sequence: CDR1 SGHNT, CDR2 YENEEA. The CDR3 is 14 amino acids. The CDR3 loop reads CASSRGGINSPLHF. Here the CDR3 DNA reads TGTGCTAGCAGCCGGGGCGGAATCAATTCACCCCTCCACTTT.

CDR3 nucleotides: TGTGCCTGGAGTGTACAGGACACCCGTAACTATGGCTACACCTTC. Its protein is CAWSVQDTRNYGYTF. The V gene is TRBV30, the J gene TRBJ1-2, with a tentative D call TRBD1 (5 bases). CDR1 and CDR2 (germline): GTSNPN, SVGIG (reference sequence). The CDR3 length is 15 residues. The germline V and J ends were trimmed by 0 bases and 1 base, with 12 bases remaining between them.

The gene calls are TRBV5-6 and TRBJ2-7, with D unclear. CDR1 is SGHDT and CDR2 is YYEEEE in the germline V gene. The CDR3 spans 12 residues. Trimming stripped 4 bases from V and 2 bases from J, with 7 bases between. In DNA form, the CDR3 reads TGTGCCAGCAGCGCAGAGCCCTACGAGCAGTACTTC. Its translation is CASSAEPYEQYF.

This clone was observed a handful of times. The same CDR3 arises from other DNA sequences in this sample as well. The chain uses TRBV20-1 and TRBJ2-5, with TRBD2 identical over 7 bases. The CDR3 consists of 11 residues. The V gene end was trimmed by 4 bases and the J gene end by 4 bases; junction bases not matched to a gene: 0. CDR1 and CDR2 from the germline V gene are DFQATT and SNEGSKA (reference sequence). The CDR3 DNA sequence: TGCAGTGCTACGGGGGGAGAGACCCAGTACTTC. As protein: CSATGGETQYF.